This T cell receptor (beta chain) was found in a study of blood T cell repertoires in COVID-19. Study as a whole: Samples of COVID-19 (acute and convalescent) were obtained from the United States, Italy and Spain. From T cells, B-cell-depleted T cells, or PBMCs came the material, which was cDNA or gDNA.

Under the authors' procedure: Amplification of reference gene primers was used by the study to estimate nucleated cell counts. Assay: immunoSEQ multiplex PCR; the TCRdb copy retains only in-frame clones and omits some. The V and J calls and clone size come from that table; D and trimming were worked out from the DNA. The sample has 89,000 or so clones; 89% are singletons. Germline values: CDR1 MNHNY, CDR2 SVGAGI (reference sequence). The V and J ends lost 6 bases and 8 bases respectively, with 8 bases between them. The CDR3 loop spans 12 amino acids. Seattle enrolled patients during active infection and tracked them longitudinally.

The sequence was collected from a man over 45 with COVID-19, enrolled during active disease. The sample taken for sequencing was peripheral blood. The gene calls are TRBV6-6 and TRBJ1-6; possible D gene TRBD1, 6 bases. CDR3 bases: TGTGCCAGCAGACCAGGGGATTCACCCCTCCACTTT. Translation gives CASRPGDSPLHF.